Shown below are 8 T cell receptor beta chains from a single sample sequenced in a study of Ad26.COV2.S vaccination and SARS-CoV-2 variants. Treatment here: roughly 20 received Ad26.COV2.S at low or high dose, single or two shots; 5 received placebo; per-sample allocation not given. Collection of samples fell on day 63 after the first vaccine or placebo injection. Sequencing was performed with immunoSEQ multiplex PCR; in TCRdb, only in-frame clones are kept and a portion is missing. The sample yields a few hundred thousand clones, about 92% seen once. Sequenced here: peripheral blood, sampled in a trial of Ad26.COV2.S vaccine versus placebo. These receptors came from a person between 18 and 65 years old who received the Ad26.COV2.S COVID-19 vaccine or a placebo.

The V call is TRBV6-4, the J call TRBJ1-5; D unclear. Germline lookup yields CDR1 MRHNA and CDR2 SNTAGT. The CDR3 is 13 residues long. Trimming removed 3 bases from V and 1 base from J, with 4 bases in between. The chain's CDR3 is CASSDGSNQPQHF. In nucleotides, the CDR3 is TGTGCCAGCAGTGATGGAAGCAATCAGCCCCAGCATTTT.

The chain is built from TRBV5-6 and TRBJ1-5, with TRBD1 identical over 9 bases. V lost 5 bases, J lost 9 bases, and 9 bases stayed unmatched. CDR1 SGHDT and CDR2 YYEEEE come from the germline V gene. There are 14 residues in the CDR3. The CDR3 DNA reads as TGTGCCAGCAGTCTAGGACAGGGGAATTGGCCCCAGCATTTT. Protein: CASSLGQGNWPQHF. Filled out from reference TRBV5-6 and TRBJ1-5, the complete variable domain reads DAGVTQSPTHLIKTRGQQVTLRCSPKSGHDTVSWYQQALGQGPQFIFQYYEEEERQRGNFPDRFSGHQFPNYSSELNVNALLLGDSALYLCASSLGQGNWPQHFGDGTRLSIL.

The rearrangement links TRBV19 to TRBJ2-3, with TRBD1 matching over 8 bases. Germline values: CDR1 LNHDA, CDR2 SQIVND (reference sequence). This CDR3 spans 16 amino acids. Unmatched junction bases numbered 10, after V lost 5 bases and J lost 3 bases. The CDR3 sequence: CASSPRGRGLTDTQYF. The CDR3 DNA is TGTGCCAGTAGTCCACGAGGCAGGGGGCTTACAGATACGCAGTATTTT.

This clone has only one observation. The chain links TRBV15 to TRBJ2-1; no firm D call. V shed 0 bases and J shed 4 bases, with 4 bases lying between them. The V gene's germline CDR1 is LNHNV and CDR2 YYDKDF (reference sequence). The CDR3 loop spans 13 amino acids. The CDR3 DNA reads TGTGCCACCAGCAGAGAGCGTTACAATGAGCAGTTCTTC. It encodes CATSRERYNEQFF.

The gene calls are TRBV5-1 and TRBJ2-5; possibly TRBD2 for D (5 bases). Germline V gene sequence: CDR1 SGHRS, CDR2 YFSETQ. V was shortened by 7 bases and J by 1 base, with 11 bases between the two germline ends. This CDR3 region has 13 residues. CDR3 sequence: CASGLPTQETQYF. The CDR3 DNA sequence: TGCGCCAGCGGACTGCCCACCCAAGAGACCCAGTACTTC.

J is TRBJ2-5 and V is TRBV30; D is unclear. Germline CDR1 is GTSNPN and CDR2 is SVGIG (reference sequence). CDR3 length: 13 residues. Trimming pared 2 bases from V and 2 bases from J, leaving 9 bases between. CDR3: CAWSTAVQETQYF. The CDR3 bases are TGTGCCTGGAGTACGGCAGTTCAAGAGACCCAGTACTTC. Filled out from reference TRBV30 and TRBJ2-5, the complete variable domain reads SQTIHQWPATLVQPVGSPLSLECTVEGTSNPNLYWYRQAAGRGLQLLFYSVGIGQISSEVPQNLSASRPQDRQFILSSKKLLLSDSGFYLCAWSTAVQETQYFGPGTRLLVL.

The chain is built from TRBV7-8 and TRBJ2-5; D remains ambiguous. The CDR3 extends over 14 amino acids. Trimming took off 1 base at V and 2 bases at J, with 8 bases between the two ends. Germline V gives CDR1 SGHVS, CDR2 FQNEAQ. CDR3 sequence: CASSLVLVQETQYF. CDR3 nucleotides: TGTGCCAGCAGCTTAGTTCTTGTTCAAGAGACCCAGTACTTC.

The V gene is TRBV27, the J gene TRBJ2-6; weak D call: TRBD1 (6 bases). Trimming shortened V by 2 bases and J by 3 bases, and 17 bases separated the two germline ends. CDR3 length equals 18 residues. Germline CDR1 MNHEY, CDR2 SMNVEV (reference sequence). The CDR3 DNA is TGTGCCAGCAGTTTAAGAGGGCTGGGGGCGGGTGGGGCCAACGTCCTGACTTTC. Translated: CASSLRGLGAGGANVLTF.